Given below is one TCR beta chain in context. In the authors' methods: Reference gene primer amplification gave nucleated cell count estimates. Assay: immunoSEQ multiplex PCR; the TCRdb copy retains only in-frame clones and omits some. V, J and clone size derive from that table, while D and trimming were established from the DNA sequence. This table has roughly 100,000 clones, around nine tenths appearing once. The data belong to a study of blood T cell repertoires in COVID-19. Study overall: The study drew acute and convalescent COVID-19 samples from the United States, Italy and Spain. The analysed material was cDNA or gDNA that came from T cells, B-cell-depleted T cells, or PBMCs.

This CDR3 has 17 residues. CDR1 and CDR2 from the germline V gene are MGHRA and YSYEKL. With 7 bases clipped from V and 2 bases from J, the junction kept 13 bases outside the gene matches. The sample consisted of peripheral blood. This receptor was taken from a man aged 45 to 65 with active or convalescent COVID-19. The rearrangement joins TRBV4-1 to TRBJ1-4; TRBD1 matches at 7 bases. For the CDR3, the DNA is TGCGCCAGCACCCGGACAGGCGAAAGGCCTACTAATGAAAAACTGTTTTTT. Its translation is CASTRTGERPTNEKLFF.